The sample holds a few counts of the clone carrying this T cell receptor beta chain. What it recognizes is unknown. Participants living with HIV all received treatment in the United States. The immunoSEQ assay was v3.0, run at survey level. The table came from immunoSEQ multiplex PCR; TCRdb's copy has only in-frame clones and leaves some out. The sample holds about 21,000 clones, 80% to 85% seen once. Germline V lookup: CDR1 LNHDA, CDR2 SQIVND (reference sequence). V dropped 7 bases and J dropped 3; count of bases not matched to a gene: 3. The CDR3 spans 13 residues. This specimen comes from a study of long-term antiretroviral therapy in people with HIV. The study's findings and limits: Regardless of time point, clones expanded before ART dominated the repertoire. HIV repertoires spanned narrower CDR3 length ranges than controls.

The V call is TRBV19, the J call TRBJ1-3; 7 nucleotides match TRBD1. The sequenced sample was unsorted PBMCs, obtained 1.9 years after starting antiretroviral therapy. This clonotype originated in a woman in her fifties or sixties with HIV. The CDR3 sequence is CASMTGLGNTIYF. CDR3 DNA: TGTGCCAGTATGACAGGGCTTGGAAACACCATATATTTT.